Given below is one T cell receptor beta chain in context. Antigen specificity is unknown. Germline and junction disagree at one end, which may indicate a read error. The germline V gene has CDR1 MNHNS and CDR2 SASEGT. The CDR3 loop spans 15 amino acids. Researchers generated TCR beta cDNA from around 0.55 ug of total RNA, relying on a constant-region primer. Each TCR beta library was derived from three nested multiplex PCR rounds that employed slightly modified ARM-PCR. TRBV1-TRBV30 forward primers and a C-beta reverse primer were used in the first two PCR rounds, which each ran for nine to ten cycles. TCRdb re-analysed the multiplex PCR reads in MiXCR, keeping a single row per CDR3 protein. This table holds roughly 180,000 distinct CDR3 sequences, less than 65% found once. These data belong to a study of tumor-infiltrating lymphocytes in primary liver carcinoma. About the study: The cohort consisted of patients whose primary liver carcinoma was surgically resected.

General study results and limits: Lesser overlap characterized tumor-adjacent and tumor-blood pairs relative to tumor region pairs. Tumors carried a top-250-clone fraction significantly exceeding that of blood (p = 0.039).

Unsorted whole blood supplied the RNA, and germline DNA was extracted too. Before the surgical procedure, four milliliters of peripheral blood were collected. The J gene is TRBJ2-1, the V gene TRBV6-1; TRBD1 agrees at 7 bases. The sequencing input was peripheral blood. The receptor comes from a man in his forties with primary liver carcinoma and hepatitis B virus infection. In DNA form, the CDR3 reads TGTGCCAGCAGTGATGTAGGACAGGAGATCAATGATCAGTTCTTC. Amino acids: CASSDVGQEINDQFF.